The 20 T cell receptor beta chains below all came from one sample that was sequenced in a study of long-term antiretroviral therapy in people with HIV. The assay, immunoSEQ v3.0, was run at survey level. The repertoire was sequenced with immunoSEQ multiplex PCR; TCRdb's copy has only in-frame clones and lacks some. Of 30,000 to 40,000 clones listed, around 86% are singletons. The sample consisted of unsorted PBMCs, taken 1.5 years after starting antiretroviral therapy. These receptors originate from a man aged 18 to 29 with HIV.

V usage is TRBV5-4 and J usage is TRBJ2-7, with 7 bases lining up with TRBD1. V was clipped by 7 bases and J by 3 bases; unmatched bases: 10. The germline CDR1 and CDR2 sequences are SGHNT and YYREEE (reference sequence). The CDR3 loop spans 14 amino acids. CDR3: CASGEGAPLYEQYF. The CDR3 nucleotides read TGTGCCAGCGGTGAGGGGGCTCCCCTCTACGAGCAGTACTTC.

The rearrangement joins TRBV7-9 to TRBJ2-4; maybe TRBD1 (8 bases). Germline V gives CDR1 SEHNR, CDR2 FQNEAQ (reference sequence). This CDR3 spans 16 amino acids. Trimming shortened V by 5 bases and J by 2 bases, and 16 bases separated the two germline ends. CDR3 nucleotide sequence: TGTGCCAGCAGCCAAACAGGGGGGGTGTCCAAAAACATTCAGTACTTC. Encoded protein: CASSQTGGVSKNIQYF. Full variable domain (missing parts from reference TRBV7-9 and TRBJ2-4): DTGVSQNPRHKITKRGQNVTFRCDPISEHNRLYWYRQTLGQGPEFLTYFQNEAQLEKSRLLSDRFSAERPKGSFSTLEIQRTEQGDSAMYLCASSQTGGVSKNIQYFGAGTRLSVL.

The chain links TRBV11-2 to TRBJ2-4; D unresolved. Germline V gene lookup returns CDR1 SGHAT and CDR2 FQNNGV. The CDR3 contains 14 residues. V was trimmed by 5 bases and J by 3 bases, leaving 11 bases between them. CDR3 sequence (DNA): TGTGCCAGCAGCCCCGTCCGGAGCAAAAACATTCAGTACTTC. It codes for CASSPVRSKNIQYF. The full variable domain, completed using reference TRBV11-2 and TRBJ2-4, is EAGVAQSPRYKIIEKRQSVAFWCNPISGHATLYWYQQILGQGPKLLIQFQNNGVVDDSQLPKDRFSAERLKGVDSTLKIQPAKLEDSAVYLCASSPVRSKNIQYFGAGTRLSVL.

The J gene is TRBJ2-7, the V gene TRBV6-5, with TRBD2 identical over 7 bases. This CDR3 is built from 13 residues. Germline assignment: CDR1 MNHEY and CDR2 SVGAGI. The junction had 9 bases not matched to a gene; V was cut back by 10 bases and J by 3 bases. CDR3 bases: TGTGCCACCCGACGGGGGGAAAGCTACGAGCAGTACTTC. Protein sequence: CATRRGESYEQYF.

This rearrangement joins TRBV9 to TRBJ1-2; 11 bases fit TRBD1. The germline V gene encodes CDR1 SGDLS and CDR2 YYNGEE. The CDR3 runs to 16 residues. With 4 bases clipped from V and 4 bases from J, the junction kept 9 bases outside the gene matches. The chain's CDR3 is CASSPWTGGGSYGYTF. In DNA form, the CDR3 reads TGTGCCAGCAGCCCTTGGACAGGGGGCGGCAGCTATGGCTACACCTTC.

The chain recombines TRBV11-2 with TRBJ2-1; no clear D gene. The CDR3 has 16 amino acids. V shed 1 base and J shed 1 base, with 11 bases lying between them. CDR1 and CDR2 from the germline V gene are SGHAT and FQNNGV. CDR3 sequence: CASSLGGQVSYNEQFF. The CDR3 DNA reads as TGTGCCAGCAGCTTAGGAGGCCAGGTATCCTACAATGAGCAGTTCTTC.

The table lists this clone with a count of one. Here the CDR3 reads CASSEGPYTEAFF. The CDR3 coding sequence is TGTGCCAGCAGCGAGGGCCCCTACACTGAAGCTTTCTTT. The rearrangement uses TRBV9 and TRBJ1-1; D is unresolved. The V end lost 3 bases, the J end lost 3 bases, and 9 bases lay between the germline ends. Germline CDR1 is SGDLS and CDR2 is YYNGEE. CDR3 length equals 13 residues. Drawing the rest from reference TRBV9 and TRBJ1-1, the complete variable domain is DSGVTQTPKHLITATGQRVTLRCSPRSGDLSVYWYQQSLDQGLQFLIQYYNGEERAKGNILERFSAQQFPDLHSELNLSSLELGDSALYFCASSEGPYTEAFFGQGTRLTVV.

The V gene is TRBV7-2, the J gene TRBJ1-1; 8 positions agree with TRBD1. This CDR3 has 14 amino acids. With V trimmed by 4 bases and J by 7 bases, 8 bases remained unmatched. Germline V gene data show CDR1 as SGHTA and CDR2 as FQGNSA. This CDR3 reads CASSSGQGQLEAFF. The CDR3 DNA reads TGTGCCAGCAGCTCCGGACAGGGCCAACTTGAAGCTTTCTTT. Supplemented by reference TRBV7-2 and TRBJ1-1, the full variable domain reads GAGVSQSPSNKVTEKGKDVELRCDPISGHTALYWYRQSLGQGLEFLIYFQGNSAPDKSGLPSDRFSAERTGGSVSTLTIQRTQQEDSAVYLCASSSGQGQLEAFFGQGTRLTVV.

This chain joins TRBV7-8 and TRBJ2-7; 7 bases map to TRBD1. Trimming removed 6 bases from V and 0 bases from J; junction bases left unmatched: 11. The CDR3 is 16 amino acids. Germline values: CDR1 SGHVS, CDR2 FQNEAQ. CDR3 in amino acids: CASSLSPGGNSYEQYF. The CDR3 DNA sequence: TGTGCCAGCAGTTTATCGCCAGGGGGTAACTCCTACGAGCAGTACTTC. The full variable domain, rest sourced from reference TRBV7-8 and TRBJ2-7, is GAGVSQSPRYKVAKRGQDVALRCDPISGHVSLFWYQQALGQGPEFLTYFQNEAQLDKSGLPSDRFFAERPEGSVSTLKIQRTQQEDSAVYLCASSLSPGGNSYEQYFGPGTRLTVT.

This clone is a singleton in its sample. This rearrangement joins TRBV5-5 to TRBJ2-3; D gene ambiguous. Germline CDR1 and CDR2: SGHKS and YYEKEE (reference sequence). The CDR3 extends over 13 amino acids. V gave up 6 bases and J gave up 4 bases, with 12 bases separating them. CDR3: CASTPLGSDTQYF. CDR3 coding DNA: TGTGCCAGCACCCCGTTGGGATCAGATACGCAGTATTTT. The entire variable domain, with the rest obtained from reference TRBV5-5 and TRBJ2-3, is as follows: DAGVTQSPTHLIKTRGQQVTLRCSPISGHKSVSWYQQVLGQGPQFIFQYYEKEERGRGNFPDRFSARQFPNYSSELNVNALLLGDSALYLCASTPLGSDTQYFGPGTRLTVL.

The chain combines TRBV7-8 with TRBJ2-3; 7 bases align to TRBD2. J was trimmed by 0 bases and V by 3 bases; bases with no gene match: 3. The V gene's germline CDR1 is SGHVS and CDR2 FQNEAQ. The CDR3 contains 15 residues. The DNA of the CDR3 is TGTGCCAGCAGCTTGCTCGGGGGGAGCACAGATACGCAGTATTTT. It translates to CASSLLGGSTDTQYF.

The chain employs TRBV6-5 and TRBJ1-1; 7 positions agree with TRBD1. The junction had 10 bases not matched to a gene; V was cut back by 5 bases and J by 7 bases. This CDR3 contains 14 residues. Germline V gene data show CDR1 as MNHEY and CDR2 as SVGAGI. The CDR3 sequence is CASSMDRLSSEAFF. CDR3 DNA sequence: TGTGCCAGCAGTATGGACAGGCTCTCTAGTGAAGCTTTCTTT.

J is TRBJ1-2 and V is TRBV18; TRBD1 aligns across 8 bases. Germline V lookup: CDR1 KGHSH, CDR2 LQKENI. CDR3 length: 16 residues. Germline trimming cut 3 bases from V and 4 bases from J; bases unmatched to any gene: 10. The CDR3 DNA is TGTGCCAGCTCACCGGTACCAGGGGGCCAAGGCTATGGCTACACCTTC. It specifies CASSPVPGGQGYGYTF.

This chain connects TRBV7-9 to TRBJ2-1; 8 bases map to TRBD1. This CDR3 is 15 amino acids long. The germline V gene has CDR1 SEHNR and CDR2 FQNEAQ (reference sequence). V gave up 3 bases and J gave up 9 bases; unmatched junction bases: 10. In DNA form, the CDR3 reads TGTGCCAGCAGCTTCAGGACAGGGAGAGGGGGTGAGCAGTTCTTC. Translation: CASSFRTGRGGEQFF.

The DNA for the CDR3 is TGCGCCAGCAGCGTAGAGAGTTTCCAAGAGACCCAGTACTTC. Encoded protein: CASSVESFQETQYF. The chain couples TRBV5-1 to TRBJ2-5, with D hard to call. The V gene's germline CDR1 is SGHRS and CDR2 YFSETQ. The CDR3 runs 14 residues. The ends were cut back, 4 bases at V and 1 base at J, with 11 bases in the middle.

The CDR3, as DNA: TGTGCCAGCAGCCTTAGCGGGAGTGCAGATACGCAGTATTTT. As protein: CASSLSGSADTQYF. This rearrangement joins TRBV7-9 to TRBJ2-3, with TRBD2 matching over 9 bases. Trimming removed 5 bases from V and 4 bases from J; junction bases left unmatched: 4. Germline CDR1 SEHNR, CDR2 FQNEAQ (reference sequence). The CDR3 sequence is 14 residues long.

The chain recombines TRBV7-2 with TRBJ2-7, with TRBD2 matching over 12 bases. From germline, CDR1 is SGHTA and CDR2 FQGNSA. Trimming cost V 5 bases and J 3 bases; bases outside gene matches: 8. The CDR3 length is 16 residues. As DNA, the CDR3 is TGTGCCAGCAGCCCCCTGACTAGCGGGAGATTCTACGAGCAGTACTTC. Translating gives CASSPLTSGRFYEQYF.

The gene calls are TRBV11-2 and TRBJ2-5; D is uncertain. The CDR3 sequence is 12 residues long. V was clipped by 5 bases and J by 4 bases, with 8 bases between them. Germline V lookup: CDR1 SGHAT, CDR2 FQNNGV. CDR3 amino acids: CASSPLGETQYF. CDR3 bases: TGTGCCAGCAGCCCCTTAGGAGAGACCCAGTACTTC.

This rearrangement joins TRBV6-5 to TRBJ2-5, with D perhaps being TRBD1 or TRBD2 (5 bases each). Germline CDR1 reads MNHEY; CDR2 reads SVGAGI. This CDR3 contains 14 residues. Trimming pared 6 bases from V and 3 bases from J, leaving 14 bases between. The CDR3 coding sequence is TGTGCCAGCAGCTCCCTTGGGGGAGAAGAGACCCAGTACTTC. It is translated as CASSSLGGEETQYF.

The chain joins TRBV7-2 to TRBJ1-1; TRBD1 matches 7 bases. The CDR3 contains 15 residues. The J segment lost 6 bases and the V segment lost 4 bases, leaving 11 bases of the junction unmatched. Germline V gives CDR1 SGHTA, CDR2 FQGNSA. In nucleotides, the CDR3 is TGTGCCAGCAGCTCGGGACAGACCCCTGCGTCTGAAGCTTTCTTT. Translating gives CASSSGQTPASEAFF.